The 11 T cell receptor beta chains below were found in one sample sequenced in a study of blood T cells in healthy people across ages. Combining a sample-barcoded 5' primer with a J-beta primer mix, a second PCR ran for roughly 7 to 11 cycles. MiXCR, applied by TCRdb to the 5' RACE reads, yields one record per CDR3 protein. The sample consists of approximately 1.5 million distinct CDR3 sequences, approximately 43% of them appearing once. What was sequenced was blood. These receptor sequences come from a woman aged 18-29 years in good health.

This clonotype occurred a few times. V usage is TRBV3-1 and J usage is TRBJ1-4; D unclear. The CDR3 is 16 amino acids. Trimming stripped 0 bases from V and 7 bases from J, with 15 bases between. Germline CDR1 reads LGHDT; CDR2 reads YNNKEL (reference sequence). CDR3 nucleotide sequence: TGTGCCAGCAGCCAAGATTTTCGGACCGAACGTGAAAAACTGTTTTTT. It is translated as CASSQDFRTEREKLFF.

This rearrangement joins TRBV6-2 or TRBV6-3 to TRBJ2-7, with a weak D call TRBD1 (6 bases). V shed 6 bases and J shed 7 bases, with 16 bases lying between them. The CDR3 consists of 13 residues. CDR1 is MNHEY, CDR2 SVGEGT, per germline. CDR3 nucleotide sequence: TGTGCCAGCAGGATACAGGGTTCCAATGAGCAGTACTTC. It is translated as CASRIQGSNEQYF.

This clonotype was picked up many times. The chain combines TRBV29-1 with TRBJ2-3; the D is unclear. Trimming removed 4 bases from V and 5 bases from J, with 4 bases in between. Germline assignment: CDR1 SQVTM and CDR2 ANQGSEA. The CDR3 runs 10 residues. The chain's CDR3 is CSVGEDTQYF. The CDR3 coding sequence is TGCAGCGTTGGGGAAGATACGCAGTATTTT.

This clonotype was found a few times. The chain uses TRBV7-8 and TRBJ2-1; possibly TRBD1 or TRBD2 for D (5 bases each). The germline gives CDR1 SGHVS, CDR2 FQNEAQ. The germline V and J ends were trimmed by 1 base and 9 bases, with 10 bases remaining between them. The CDR3 is 13 amino acids. The CDR3 nucleotides read TGTGCCAGCAGCTTAGGAGGGGATGCTGAGCAGTTCTTC. Translated, it gives CASSLGGDAEQFF.

On this clonotype: The junction shows a germline mismatch at one end, possibly a read error. This chain uses TRBV14 with TRBJ2-3; the D gene is possibly TRBD2 (6 bases). Germline CDR1 is SGHDN and CDR2 is FVKESK. This CDR3 has 14 amino acids. The CDR3 sequence is CASSQGTSRDTQYF. The CDR3 nucleotides read TGTGCCAGCAGCCAAGGTACTAGCAGAGATACGCAGTATTTT. Supplemented by reference TRBV14 and TRBJ2-3, the full variable domain reads EAGVTQFPSHSVIEKGQTVTLRCDPISGHDNLYWYRRVMGKEIKFLLHFVKESKQDESGMPNNRFLAERTGGTYSTLKVQPAELEDSGVYFCASSQGTSRDTQYFGPGTRLTVL.

V gene TRBV6-6 combines with J gene TRBJ2-3; D gene unclear. This CDR3 is 12 amino acids long. Deletions cut 8 bases from V and 0 bases from J, with 6 bases between. The germline V gene has CDR1 MNHNY and CDR2 SVGAGI (reference sequence). The CDR3 here is CASQLSTDTQYF. In DNA form, the CDR3 reads TGTGCCAGCCAACTAAGCACAGATACGCAGTATTTT.

In its sample, this clonotype was seen a few times. This chain uses TRBV27 with TRBJ2-1, with TRBD2 matching 9 bases. With V trimmed by 2 bases and J by 5 bases, 1 base remained unmatched. CDR1 is MNHEY and CDR2 is SMNVEV in the germline V gene (reference sequence). The CDR3 length is 14 residues. CDR3 nucleotides: TGTGCCAGCAGTTTAGCGGGAGGGGACAATGAGCAGTTCTTC. The encoded protein is CASSLAGGDNEQFF.

The chain combines TRBV20-1 with TRBJ2-1, with a weak D call TRBD1 (6 bases). Trimming left V 3 bases short and J 9 bases short, with 12 bases between. The CDR3 loop spans 12 amino acids. Per germline, CDR1 DFQATT and CDR2 SNEGSKA (reference sequence). CDR3 bases: TGCAGTGCTAGGGTACAGGGCGGTGAGCAGTTCTTC. This translates into CSARVQGGEQFF.

This clonotype was seen only a few times. The CDR3 here is CSVVRDSVSYEQYF. The CDR3 DNA sequence: TGCAGCGTTGTTCGGGACAGTGTTTCCTACGAGCAGTACTTC. The chain links TRBV29-1 to TRBJ2-7; 7 positions agree with TRBD1. This CDR3 has 14 residues. CDR1 is SQVTM, CDR2 ANQGSEA, per germline. Trimming cost V 4 bases and J 1 base; bases outside gene matches: 7.

This clonotype was picked up a small number of times. The chain uses TRBV27 and TRBJ2-7, with 13 bases identical to TRBD2. The CDR3 covers 15 residues. Germline lookup yields CDR1 MNHEY and CDR2 SMNVEV (reference sequence). With V trimmed by 6 bases and J by 2 bases, 4 bases remained unmatched. The CDR3 sequence: CASRGLAGSAYEQYF. CDR3 DNA sequence: TGTGCCAGCAGGGGACTAGCGGGAAGTGCCTACGAGCAGTACTTC.

The CDR3 here is CASNGPGTSGWDTQYF. The CDR3 DNA follows: TGTGCCAGTAACGGGCCGGGGACTAGCGGTTGGGATACGCAGTATTTT. This chain uses TRBV28 with TRBJ2-3; 11 bases fit TRBD2. There are 16 residues in the CDR3. After removal of 9 bases from V and 6 bases from J, the junction contained 14 bases not matched to a gene. Germline V gene data show CDR1 as MDHEN and CDR2 as SYDVKM.